Below are 2 T cell receptor beta chains sequenced from a single sample in a study of T cell responses to AZD1222 COVID-19 vaccine. Generated by immunoSEQ multiplex PCR, the TCRdb table keeps only in-frame clones and is missing some. The sample lists around 150,000 clones; about four fifths were seen once. This sample comprised peripheral blood, obtained on day 0 of AZD1222 vaccination. These receptors originate from an adult in good health.

The J gene is TRBJ2-1, the V gene TRBV3-1 (or the pseudogene TRBV3-2), with unresolved D. The CDR3 covers 13 residues. Trimming left V 1 base short and J 9 bases short, with 10 bases between. Germline CDR1 LGHDT, CDR2 YNNKEL (reference sequence). CDR3 residues: CASSQVSVVEQFF. The CDR3 bases are TGTGCCAGCAGCCAAGTCTCAGTAGTTGAGCAGTTCTTC.

The J gene is TRBJ2-2, the V gene TRBV6-2 or TRBV6-3, with D possibly TRBD2 on 7 matching bases. The V and J ends lost 5 bases and 5 bases respectively, with 15 bases between them. CDR1 and CDR2 (germline): MNHEY, SVGEGT. The CDR3 totals 15 residues. CDR3 sequence: CASSMIRGATGELFF. Written as DNA, the CDR3 is TGTGCCAGCAGTATGATCCGGGGGGCAACCGGGGAGCTGTTTTTT.